This T cell receptor beta chain was captured in a study of Ad26.COV2.S vaccination and SARS-CoV-2 variants. Trimming cost V 4 bases and J 3 bases, with 6 bases left between them. Germline lookup yields CDR1 LGHNA and CDR2 YSLEER. The CDR3 has 13 amino acids. The treatment: over 15 received Ad26.COV2.S at low or high dose, single or two shots; five or six received placebo; per-sample allocation not given. All samples were drawn on day 63, counting from the first vaccine or placebo injection. Generated by immunoSEQ multiplex PCR, the TCRdb table keeps only in-frame clones and is missing some. Among some 640,000 clones listed, around 89% were seen once.

The genes are TRBV4-3 and TRBJ2-2, with D possibly called TRBD1 or TRBD2 (5 bases each). The sample in question was peripheral blood, obtained in a trial of Ad26.COV2.S vaccine versus placebo. The origin of this receptor is a person between 18 and 59 years old who received the Ad26.COV2.S COVID-19 vaccine or a placebo. The CDR3 here is CASSRDHTGELFF. The CDR3 bases are TGCGCCAGCAGCCGGGACCACACCGGGGAGCTGTTTTTT.